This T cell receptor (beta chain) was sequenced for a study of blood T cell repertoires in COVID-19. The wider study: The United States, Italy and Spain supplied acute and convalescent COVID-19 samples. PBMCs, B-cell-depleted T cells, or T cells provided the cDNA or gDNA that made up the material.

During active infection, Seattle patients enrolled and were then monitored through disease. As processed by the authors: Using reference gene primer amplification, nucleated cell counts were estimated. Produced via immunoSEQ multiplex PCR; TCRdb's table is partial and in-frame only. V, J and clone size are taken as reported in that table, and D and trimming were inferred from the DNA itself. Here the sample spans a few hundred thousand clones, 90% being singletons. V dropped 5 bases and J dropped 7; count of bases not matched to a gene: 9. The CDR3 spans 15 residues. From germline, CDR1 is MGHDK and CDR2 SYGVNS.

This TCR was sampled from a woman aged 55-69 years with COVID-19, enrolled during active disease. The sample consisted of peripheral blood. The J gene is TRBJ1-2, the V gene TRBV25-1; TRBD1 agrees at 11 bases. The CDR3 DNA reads TGTGCCAGCAGTCCATTCGGACAGGGGGCGCCTGGCTACACCTTC. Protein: CASSPFGQGAPGYTF.